The rows below give T cell receptor beta chains drawn from one sample of a study of blood T cell repertoires in COVID-19. Clones were sequenced by immunoSEQ multiplex PCR, and TCRdb holds only the in-frame ones, with some missing. Among some 300,000 clones, 70% to 90% were seen once, and the ten largest hold under 8%. Input material: peripheral blood. These receptors were collected from a young woman who had recovered from COVID-19. CDR3s include the opening cysteine and the closing phenylalanine or tryptophan. Each record gives: clone size, J gene, D gene, V gene, CDR3 DNA, CDR3 protein. D genes are given only for firm matches. Not every row has a clone size; where given, it reads once, few, many or a size class.

size: NA; J: TRBJ1-6; D: NA; V: TRBV30; DNA: TGTGCCTGGAGTGAGCTGAGCTCCTATAATTCACCCCTCCACTTT; CDR3: CAWSELSSYNSPLHF
size: NA; J: TRBJ1-1; D: TRBD1; V: TRBV27; DNA: TGTGCCAGCAGGCAACTGACTCGGGACAGTAAAGAAGCTTTCTTT; CDR3: CASRQLTRDSKEAFF
size: NA; J: TRBJ2-3; D: TRBD2; V: TRBV14; DNA: TGTGCCAGCAGCCAAGAGCGGGCTAGCGGGGGGGCCACAGATACGCAGTATTTT; CDR3: CASSQERASGGATDTQYF
size: once; J: TRBJ2-5; D: NA; V: TRBV29-1; DNA: TGCAGCGGGGGACGGGAAGAGACCCAGTACTTC; CDR3: CSGGREETQYF
size: NA; J: TRBJ1-5; D: NA; V: TRBV2; DNA: TGTGCCAGCAGGGGGACTGCGACCGGTCAGCCCCAGCATTTT; CDR3: CASRGTATGQPQHF
size: many; J: TRBJ1-3; D: NA; V: TRBV4-1; DNA: TGCGCCAGCAGCCAAGTGGGGAGCGGAGGAAACACCATATATTTT; CDR3: CASSQVGSGGNTIYF
size: NA; J: TRBJ1-1; D: NA; V: TRBV7-2; DNA: TGTGCCAGCAGCTTAGCTGGGAGGTGGAACACTGAAGCTTTCTTT; CDR3: CASSLAGRWNTEAFF
size: NA; J: TRBJ2-3; D: TRBD2; V: TRBV13; DNA: TGTGCCAGCAGGGGACTAGCGGGGGGGCCTCCAGATACGCAGTATTTT; CDR3: CASRGLAGGPPDTQYF
size: NA; J: TRBJ2-3; D: TRBD2; V: TRBV18; DNA: TGTGCCAGCTCACGGACTAGCGGGGGCCCGCTATCTCCCACAGATACGCAGTATTTT; CDR3: CASSRTSGGPLSPTDTQYF
size: NA; J: TRBJ1-5; D: NA; V: TRBV12-3/TRBV12-4; DNA: TGTGCCAGCAGTAAACAGAGCAATCAGCCCCAGCATTTT; CDR3: CASSKQSNQPQHF
size: NA; J: TRBJ1-1; D: NA; V: TRBV3-1/TRBV3-2; DNA: TGTGCCAGCAGCCAAGGTCTAGTGAACACTGAAGCTTTCTTT; CDR3: CASSQGLVNTEAFF
size: NA; J: TRBJ1-2; D: NA; V: TRBV28; DNA: TGTGCCAGCAGTTCGACACCTAACTATGGCTACACCTTC; CDR3: CASSSTPNYGYTF
size: NA; J: TRBJ2-3; D: NA; V: TRBV11-3; DNA: TGTGCCAGCAGCTTAGGGGGACTTGCAGATACGCAGTATTTT; CDR3: CASSLGGLADTQYF
size: NA; J: TRBJ2-2; D: NA; V: TRBV7-9; DNA: TGTGCCAGCAGCTTGATGGTGGGGGCCACCGGGGAGCTGTTTTTT; CDR3: CASSLMVGATGELFF
size: NA; J: TRBJ2-2; D: TRBD2; V: TRBV19; DNA: TGTGCCAGTAGCCCGGGACTAGCGGGAGCCGGGGAGCTGTTTTTT; CDR3: CASSPGLAGAGELFF
size: NA; J: TRBJ1-4; D: NA; V: TRBV29-1; DNA: TGCAGCGTTGAAGTTCAGGGTGGGGAAAAACTGTTTTTT; CDR3: CSVEVQGGEKLFF
size: NA; J: TRBJ2-3; D: TRBD2; V: TRBV6-5; DNA: TGTGCCAGCACCGACGGGCGGGGGGGAACAGATACGCAGTATTTT; CDR3: CASTDGRGGTDTQYF
size: NA; J: TRBJ1-1; D: TRBD1; V: TRBV19; DNA: TGTGCCAGTAGTGACAGGGTCTTTAACACTGAAGCTTTCTTT; CDR3: CASSDRVFNTEAFF
size: NA; J: TRBJ1-4; D: NA; V: TRBV5-6; DNA: TGTGCCAGCAGCTTGCCGGGGTGGGAAAAACTGTTTTTT; CDR3: CASSLPGWEKLFF
size: NA; J: TRBJ1-6; D: TRBD1; V: TRBV19; DNA: TGTGCCAGTACGGGACAGGCTAGTTCACCCCTCCACTTT; CDR3: CASTGQASSPLHF
size: once; J: TRBJ2-7; D: NA; V: TRBV6-5; DNA: TGTGCCAGCAGCGCCGGAGGGTATTACGAGCAGTACTTC; CDR3: CASSAGGYYEQYF
size: NA; J: TRBJ2-7; D: NA; V: TRBV9; DNA: TGTGCCAGCAGCGTAGAGTCAGGGGCGGTCGAGCAGTACTTC; CDR3: CASSVESGAVEQYF
size: NA; J: TRBJ2-3; D: NA; V: TRBV5-1; DNA: TGCGCCAGCAGCTACAACCGGGACACAGATACGCAGTATTTT; CDR3: CASSYNRDTDTQYF